These 30 T cell receptor beta chains came from one sample sequenced in a study of cytomegalovirus exposure and HLA in healthy donors. Produced via immunoSEQ multiplex PCR; TCRdb's table is partial and in-frame only. The table has over 120,000 clones, just under 90% seen once; the top ten hold about 6.6%. The sample was PBMCs. Receptors were obtained from a woman aged 25-40 years in good health and CMV-seropositive.

The chain carries TRBV27 and TRBJ2-4; TRBD1 matches 11 bases. Germline lookup yields CDR1 MNHEY and CDR2 SMNVEV (reference sequence). This CDR3 comprises 15 residues. Trimming cost V 5 bases and J 7 bases; bases outside gene matches: 7. CDR3 residues: CASSGRDRGTNIQYF. The CDR3 DNA reads TGTGCCAGCAGTGGCCGGGACAGGGGGACGAACATTCAGTACTTC.

V usage is TRBV13 and J usage is TRBJ2-1; 9 nucleotides line up with TRBD2. Germline V gene lookup returns CDR1 PRHDT and CDR2 FYEKMQ (reference sequence). The CDR3 is 18 amino acids. V shed 3 bases, J shed 2 bases, and the junction held 11 bases outside the gene matches. The CDR3 loop is CASSFRAGGPNTYNEQFF. CDR3 coding DNA: TGTGCCAGCAGCTTCCGAGCGGGGGGACCAAACACCTACAATGAGCAGTTCTTC.

This clone occurred once. The chain joins TRBV9 to TRBJ2-1; 11 nucleotides line up with TRBD2. V lost 3 bases to trimming and J lost 1 base; unmatched junction nucleotides: 0. The CDR3 has 15 amino acids. Germline V gene sequence: CDR1 SGDLS, CDR2 YYNGEE. In DNA, the CDR3 is TGTGCCAGCAGCGCTAGCGGGAGGTCCTACAATGAGCAGTTCTTC. As protein: CASSASGRSYNEQFF. Variable domain in full (rest from reference TRBV9 and TRBJ2-1): DSGVTQTPKHLITATGQRVTLRCSPRSGDLSVYWYQQSLDQGLQFLIQYYNGEERAKGNILERFSAQQFPDLHSELNLSSLELGDSALYFCASSASGRSYNEQFFGPGTRLTVL.

The chain has TRBV2 and TRBJ2-3; 7 bases fit TRBD1. This CDR3 comprises 14 residues. Germline V CDR1 and CDR2: SNHLY, FYNNEI. Germline trimming cut 10 bases from V and 5 bases from J; bases unmatched to any gene: 12. Written as DNA, the CDR3 is TGTGCCAACAACCGGGACAGCCCCCAAGATACGCAGTATTTT. Protein: CANNRDSPQDTQYF.

This clone showed up just once. The rearrangement uses TRBV5-6 and TRBJ2-7; 7 bases are a match to TRBD2. The germline gives CDR1 SGHDT, CDR2 YYEEEE. The CDR3 is 16 amino acids. V was clipped by 2 bases and J by 4 bases; unmatched bases: 12. The CDR3 loop is CASSFGWGGRVYEQYF. DNA of the CDR3: TGTGCCAGCAGCTTCGGATGGGGAGGGAGAGTTTACGAGCAGTACTTC.

This chain uses TRBV28 with TRBJ2-7; 12 nucleotides line up with TRBD1. There are 15 residues in the CDR3. The ends lost 6 bases at V and 7 bases at J; junction bases unmatched: 10. The germline V gene has CDR1 MDHEN and CDR2 SYDVKM. The CDR3: CASSALGQGAREQYF. The CDR3 nucleotides are TGTGCCAGCAGCGCCCTGGGACAGGGGGCACGGGAGCAGTACTTC.

V gene TRBV6-1 combines with J gene TRBJ2-7, with D possibly matching TRBD1 (5 bases). V lost 2 bases and J 3 bases, leaving 11 bases between the germline ends. The germline V gene has CDR1 MNHNS and CDR2 SASEGT. This CDR3 spans 14 amino acids. CDR3: CASSELGRVYEQYF. CDR3 DNA sequence: TGTGCCAGCAGTGAACTGGGCAGGGTCTACGAGCAGTACTTC.

This clone has only one observation. The V and J genes are TRBV11-2 and TRBJ2-7; D is unresolved. Germline CDR1 SGHAT, CDR2 FQNNGV. V gave up 1 base and J gave up 2 bases, with 12 bases separating them. This CDR3 has 15 residues. The CDR3 is CASSLGRLGPYEQYF. DNA of the CDR3: TGTGCCAGCAGCTTAGGGCGCCTTGGGCCCTACGAGCAGTACTTC.

The rearrangement uses TRBV27 and TRBJ1-3; possible D gene TRBD1, 6 bases. The V gene lost 2 bases and the J gene lost 0 bases, with 14 bases spanning the gap. The CDR3 is made up of 17 amino acids. Germline CDR1 MNHEY, CDR2 SMNVEV (reference sequence). The CDR3 region is CASSLGRGPYSGNTIYF. The CDR3 coding sequence is TGTGCCAGCAGTTTAGGGCGGGGGCCCTACTCTGGAAACACCATATATTTT.

This clone was observed a few times. The chain combines TRBV6-1 with TRBJ1-2; 7 bases map to TRBD1. The CDR3 length is 15 residues. Germline values: CDR1 MNHNS, CDR2 SASEGT. V lost 7 bases to trimming and J lost 4 bases; unmatched junction nucleotides: 12. This chain's CDR3 is CASNPTGNTVYGYTF. Here the CDR3 DNA reads TGTGCCAGCAATCCGACAGGGAACACTGTCTATGGCTACACCTTC.

The sample holds a few counts of this clone. The chain links TRBV7-9 to TRBJ1-2; D perhaps matches TRBD1 (5 bases). V shed 0 bases and J shed 5 bases, with 10 bases lying between them. Germline assignment: CDR1 SEHNR and CDR2 FQNEAQ (reference sequence). The CDR3 is made up of 14 amino acids. The CDR3 reads CASSLAGEDYGYTF. The CDR3 coding sequence is TGTGCCAGCAGCTTAGCAGGGGAGGATTATGGCTACACCTTC.

The chain is built from TRBV28 and TRBJ1-4; 7 bases agree with TRBD1. V lost 6 bases, J lost 8 bases, and 6 bases stayed unmatched. The CDR3 has 13 amino acids. Germline CDR1 is MDHEN and CDR2 is SYDVKM. The CDR3: CASRQGLREKLFF. The CDR3 coding sequence is TGTGCCAGCAGACAGGGGCTTCGGGAAAAACTGTTTTTT.

This clone turned up a few times. The rearrangement links TRBV7-9 to TRBJ1-2; D is unclear. There are 15 residues in the CDR3. CDR1 is SEHNR, CDR2 FQNEAQ, per germline (reference sequence). V was shortened by 5 bases and J by 4 bases, with 17 bases between the two germline ends. As DNA, the CDR3 is TGTGCCAGCAGCAAGGAGGTCGTGGCAGCCTATGGCTACACCTTC. Translation: CASSKEVVAAYGYTF. The variable domain in full, with the rest retrieved from reference TRBV7-9 and TRBJ1-2, is DTGVSQNPRHKITKRGQNVTFRCDPISEHNRLYWYRQTLGQGPEFLTYFQNEAQLEKSRLLSDRFSAERPKGSFSTLEIQRTEQGDSAMYLCASSKEVVAAYGYTFGSGTRLTVV.

The rearrangement uses TRBV11-2 and TRBJ2-1; TRBD2 aligns across 11 bases. CDR3 length: 17 residues. CDR1 is SGHAT and CDR2 is FQNNGV in the germline V gene. The V gene end was trimmed by 2 bases and the J gene end by 3 bases; junction bases not matched to a gene: 6. In DNA form, the CDR3 reads TGTGCCAGCAGCTTACAACTAGCGGGGGCCAACTACAATGAGCAGTTCTTC. Residues: CASSLQLAGANYNEQFF. Filled out from reference TRBV11-2 and TRBJ2-1, the complete variable domain reads EAGVAQSPRYKIIEKRQSVAFWCNPISGHATLYWYQQILGQGPKLLIQFQNNGVVDDSQLPKDRFSAERLKGVDSTLKIQPAKLEDSAVYLCASSLQLAGANYNEQFFGPGTRLTVL.

This chain connects TRBV2 to TRBJ2-4; 10 bases fit TRBD2. CDR1 is SNHLY and CDR2 is FYNNEI in the germline V gene. V lost 5 bases and J lost 0; bases outside the gene matches: 4. The CDR3 is 16 amino acids. In DNA form, the CDR3 reads TGTGCCAGCAGTCTGCTAGCGGGAGCAGCCAAAAACATTCAGTACTTC. Its protein product is CASSLLAGAAKNIQYF.

The sample holds a few counts of this clone. Other DNA sequences from this sample encode an identical CDR3 as well. This chain links TRBV7-9 with TRBJ1-1; D remains unclear. Trimming took off 5 bases at V and 0 bases at J, with 7 bases between the two ends. The CDR3 consists of 13 residues. Germline V CDR1 and CDR2: SEHNR, FQNEAQ (reference sequence). In DNA form, the CDR3 reads TGTGCCAGCAGCCTAGACATGAACACTGAAGCTTTCTTT. Amino acid sequence: CASSLDMNTEAFF.

The chain uses TRBV15 and TRBJ1-1, with D possibly being TRBD1 (5 bases). CDR1 and CDR2 from the germline V gene are LNHNV and YYDKDF (reference sequence). V lost 8 bases and J 0 bases, leaving 7 bases between the germline ends. CDR3 length: 12 residues. The CDR3 loop reads CATGGMNTEAFF. DNA for the CDR3: TGTGCCACCGGGGGGATGAACACTGAAGCTTTCTTT. Variable domain in full (rest from reference TRBV15 and TRBJ1-1): DAMVIQNPRYQVTQFGKPVTLSCSQTLNHNVMYWYQQKSSQAPKLLFHYYDKDFNNEADTPDNFQSRRPNTSFCFLDIRSPGLGDTAMYLCATGGMNTEAFFGQGTRLTVV.

The chain is built from TRBV7-3 and TRBJ2-7; TRBD1 agrees at 10 bases. Germline CDR1 and CDR2: SGHTA and FQGTGA. The CDR3 contains 13 residues. The J segment lost 6 bases and the V segment lost 5 bases, leaving 4 bases of the junction unmatched. The CDR3 spells CASSRDRGSEQYF. In DNA, the CDR3 is TGTGCCAGCAGCCGGGACAGGGGTAGCGAGCAGTACTTC.

The rearrangement uses TRBV5-1 and TRBJ2-1; 9 bases map to TRBD1. The CDR3 totals 14 residues. V shed 4 bases and J 8 bases; nucleotides not matched to a gene: 7. Germline V gene data show CDR1 as SGHRS and CDR2 as YFSETQ. The chain's CDR3 is CASSPGTGIYEQFF. The CDR3 DNA reads as TGCGCCAGCAGCCCCGGGACAGGGATTTATGAGCAGTTCTTC. The variable domain in full, with the rest retrieved from reference TRBV5-1 and TRBJ2-1, is KAGVTQTPRYLIKTRGQQVTLSCSPISGHRSVSWYQQTPGQGLQFLFEYFSETQRNKGNFPGRFSGRQFSNSRSEMNVSTLELGDSALYLCASSPGTGIYEQFFGPGTRLTVL.

This chain's CDR3 is CASSLGEGAGSGTTQYF. The CDR3 coding sequence is TGCGCCAGCAGCTTAGGGGAGGGAGCAGGGTCGGGGACTACGCAGTATTTT. This chain links TRBV5-1 with TRBJ2-3; TRBD2 matches at 7 bases. Germline V gives CDR1 SGHRS, CDR2 YFSETQ. The CDR3 has 17 residues. J was trimmed by 8 bases and V by 2 bases; bases with no gene match: 17.

The chain carries TRBV5-1 and TRBJ1-3, with D perhaps matching TRBD1 (6 bases). Trimming left V 0 bases short and J 4 bases short, with 14 bases between. This CDR3 has 16 amino acids. Germline CDR1 is SGHRS and CDR2 is YFSETQ. The CDR3 here is CASSLATGKGGNTIYF. The CDR3 nucleotides are TGCGCCAGCAGCTTGGCCACAGGGAAGGGGGGAAACACCATATATTTT.

The CDR3 protein is CASSSVQGSGELFF. The CDR3 nucleotides are TGTGCCAGCAGCTCCGTCCAGGGATCCGGGGAGCTGTTTTTT. The V and J genes are TRBV7-9 and TRBJ2-2, with TRBD1 as a possible D gene (5 bases). This CDR3 has 14 amino acids. Trimming cost V 4 bases and J 6 bases, with 12 bases left between them. Germline CDR1 and CDR2: SEHNR and FQNEAQ (reference sequence).

The V gene is TRBV11-2, the J gene TRBJ2-7, with D possibly matching TRBD2 (6 bases). There are 14 residues in the CDR3. Germline CDR1 and CDR2: SGHAT and FQNNGV. Trimming took off 2 bases at V and 5 bases at J, with 13 bases between the two ends. CDR3 nucleotide sequence: TGTGCCAGCAGCTTACTGGAGGGGAGAAACGAGCAGTACTTC. Translation: CASSLLEGRNEQYF.

This chain connects TRBV28 to TRBJ2-2; tentative D call: TRBD1 (6 bases). V shed 2 bases and J shed 8 bases, with 9 bases lying between them. This CDR3 region has 13 residues. Looked up from germline, CDR1 is MDHEN and CDR2 is SYDVKM. The CDR3 DNA reads as TGTGCCAGCAGTTTAGGGGGCGGTGGGGAGCTGTTTTTT. Protein: CASSLGGGGELFF.

The chain uses TRBV14 and TRBJ1-2; D ambiguous. Germline V CDR1 and CDR2: SGHDN, FVKESK. The germline V and J ends were trimmed by 3 bases and 3 bases, with 8 bases remaining between them. CDR3 length: 13 residues. Here the CDR3 reads CASSQRMDYGYTF. DNA for the CDR3: TGTGCCAGCAGCCAGCGTATGGACTATGGCTACACCTTC.

The chain combines TRBV7-9 with TRBJ2-7; 8 positions agree with TRBD1. Germline CDR1 is SEHNR and CDR2 is FQNEAQ (reference sequence). The CDR3 length is 16 residues. The V segment lost 4 bases and the J segment 3 bases; nucleotides outside the gene matches: 11. The CDR3 DNA sequence: TGTGCCAGCAGCTCCGCTACAACGACAGGGGACTACGAGCAGTACTTC. Amino acids: CASSSATTTGDYEQYF.

The chain combines TRBV5-6 with TRBJ1-6; 7 bases agree with TRBD1. Germline V gene lookup returns CDR1 SGHDT and CDR2 YYEEEE. Germline trimming cut 0 bases from V and 9 bases from J; bases unmatched to any gene: 0. CDR3 length equals 13 residues. The CDR3 coding sequence is TGTGCCAGCAGCTTGGGACAGGGTTCACCCCTCCACTTT. This gives the protein CASSLGQGSPLHF.

The CDR3 nucleotides read TGTGCCACCAGCAGGGAGACAGGGCTTCATAATGAAAAACTGTTTTTT. This translates into CATSRETGLHNEKLFF. J is TRBJ1-4 and V is TRBV15; TRBD1 aligns across 7 bases. CDR1 is LNHNV and CDR2 is YYDKDF in the germline V gene (reference sequence). V shed 3 bases, J shed 4 bases, and the junction held 8 bases outside the gene matches. The CDR3 spans 16 residues. Supplemented by reference TRBV15 and TRBJ1-4, the full variable domain reads DAMVIQNPRYQVTQFGKPVTLSCSQTLNHNVMYWYQQKSSQAPKLLFHYYDKDFNNEADTPDNFQSRRPNTSFCFLDIRSPGLGDTAMYLCATSRETGLHNEKLFFGSGTQLSVL.

The chain has TRBV15 and TRBJ2-5; tentatively, D is TRBD2 (6 bases). The V gene's germline CDR1 is LNHNV and CDR2 YYDKDF (reference sequence). The CDR3 is 13 amino acids. Trimming took off 1 base at V and 7 bases at J, with 10 bases between the two ends. The CDR3: CATSRVVGGTQYF. As DNA, the CDR3 is TGTGCCACCAGCAGAGTGGTCGGGGGGACCCAGTACTTC.

This clone was detected a few times. The V gene is TRBV7-2, the J gene TRBJ1-2; 8 bases are a match to TRBD1. Germline CDR1 is SGHTA and CDR2 is FQGNSA. This CDR3 has 14 amino acids. The junction had 3 bases not matched to a gene; V was cut back by 0 bases and J by 6 bases. CDR3 in amino acids: CASSLARGLNGYTF. CDR3 bases: TGTGCCAGCAGCTTAGCCAGGGGGCTTAATGGCTACACCTTC.